This TCR beta chain is drawn from a study of cytomegalovirus exposure and HLA in healthy donors (TCRdb year 2017). Turning to the overall study: An earlier analysis of approximately 640 of the donors reported about 250 Gb of sequence data and some 120 million unique TCR beta sequences from some 180 million T cells. About 320 gigabases of sequencing data and tens of millions of unique TCR sequences were included in an early release covering about 620 HLA-typed donors. Among the roughly 370 genotyped donors, around 81% belonged to the genetic ancestry cluster associated with self-reported Caucasian donors. The aim of the study was to test whether cataloging public T cell receptors could identify signatures of past pathogen exposure. The T cell repertoires of about 700 subjects were profiled by immunosequencing and related to cytomegalovirus serostatus. A separate validation cohort of about 110 different subjects was used in addition to the 666-subject first cohort. The study combined high-throughput TCR immunosequencing, statistical association of individual TCRs with disease status, and machine learning to predict cytomegalovirus infection status. In a later analysis, previously published TCR beta repertoires from 600 to 850 donors were re-analyzed and high-resolution HLA genotyping was added so that TCR occurrence patterns could be studied. Rather than using new phenotypic data, the later analysis identified candidate immune exposures from TCR beta sequences and from how often those sequences occurred across donors. An earlier analysis of approximately 500 of the donors applied high-throughput TCR beta sequencing to assess whether each TCR beta V gene segment acted as functional or pseudogenic. Donor age, sex, ethnicity and CMV serostatus were collected together with the repertoire data. In a later genetic analysis, genome-wide SNP genotypes for about three fifths of the roughly 670 donors were used, and that subset was treated as a discovery cohort. Every repertoire in the discovery cohort had been generated on one and the same sequencing platform. Both class I and class II loci were covered by HLA typing, at four-digit resolution. The number of typed donors differed by locus: about 620-640 for A, B, C, DRB1 and DQB1; approximately 520 for DQA1; 600 to 610 for DPA1; and 400 to 480 for DPB1. Because of strong linkage in the cohort, roughly five DR-DQ haplotypes were treated as single units for association and clustering. On average, over 200,000 unique TCR beta nucleotide sequences were sequenced per donor among a few hundred genotyped donors of the cohort, with around 19% of those sequences being non-productive. Beyond this particular receptor, the publication reports: Because HLA typing was unavailable for some donors at each locus, only the typed subset was used in association tests. Specific HLA alleles were associated with roughly 17,000 TCR beta sequences at a false discovery rate of 0.05 in a later analysis. The cohort was sequenced for TCR beta chains only, and without alpha or paired-chain data the features that could be detected were limited. Some 15 rarely observed V segments, including chromosome 9 orphons, were excluded from the earlier analysis of approximately 600 of the donors because counts were too low. Several of the top co-occurrence clusters appeared to be linked to parvovirus B19, influenza, CMV and Epstein-Barr virus, according to a later analysis. Some IMGT-functional V segments, including TRBV6-2 and TRBV6-3, could not be distinguished by the 87-base-pair reads and were therefore excluded. The study gave a list of some 150 TCR beta chains associated with cytomegalovirus. In a later analysis, the rate of TCR association differed among HLA loci, with DRB1 alleles having the most associated TCRs and HLA-C alleles having the fewest. Cytomegalovirus status was reported to be diagnosed by the classifier with high specificity and sensitivity in both the original and validation cohorts. The presence/absence analyses assumed that sequencing depth was roughly uniform across donors, and that assumption may not be true. Immune exposure information for the cohort was limited to CMV serostatus. Assigning TCR associations to individual alleles was difficult when HLA alleles, especially DR and DQ, strongly co-occurred. An earlier analysis of around 540 of the donors showed that most TCR beta V segments appeared in productive rearrangements either about 87% or about 30% of the time, which broadly matched IMGT annotations. In a later analysis, HLA-associated TCR beta chains showed more clonal expansion and lower generation probabilities than non-associated chains that were equally common. A further reported finding was that TCR beta sequences accurately predicted the HLA-A and HLA-B alleles for most subjects in the first cohort. V-gene and J-gene trimming of TCR beta chains was associated with a missense DCLRE1C variant in a later genetic analysis, and the association was replicated in an independent cohort. The authors suggested that the approach could potentially be generalized to other disease states and immunological phenotypes. According to a later genetic analysis, donors in an Asian-associated ancestry cluster had fewer N-insertions in productive TCRs than the roughly 660-donor mean. A group of highly shared sequence variants was considered likely to be a technical artifact of the sequencing pipeline. In a later analysis, most CMV-associated TCR beta chains were found to appear HLA-restricted, with HLA associations seemingly driven largely by CMV exposure. Correlated functional status among segregating V segments might be attributable to linkage disequilibrium, but an unknown experimental factor could not be ruled out. In vitro tests confirmed that a few of the cytomegalovirus-associated TCR beta chains recognize cytomegalovirus antigens. Most TCR sequences were observed very rarely across donors, whereas some public TCRs were present in many individuals.

The protocol used for the library was the immunoSEQ multiplex PCR assay. The multiplex PCR relied on a mix of 60 forward primers for TCR Vbeta segments and 13 reverse primers for TCR Jbeta segments. Amplification of the CDR3 region of rearranged TCR beta genes was performed with a multiplex PCR assay on genomic DNA. The Illumina HiSeq System was used to sequence the amplified TCR beta libraries as 87-base-pair reads. On the study's bioinformatics: Across the 700 or so repertoires, a later analysis counted approximately 83 million unique TCR beta chains, 9 million to 14 million of which were shared by at least two donors. A nearest-neighbor algorithm error-corrected the raw reads and collapsed the reads into unique sequences, merging closely related sequences to remove PCR and sequencing errors. To assign V, D and J gene segments, CDR3 sequences were aligned to IMGT reference sequences. For a sequence to be retained, a match of at least six nucleotides was required to both a V gene segment and a J gene segment. Rearrangements were called productive when the CDR3 lacked stop codons and stayed in frame with V and J; all others were non-productive. CDR3 was defined by IMGT convention, running from the second conserved V-encoded cysteine to the conserved J-encoded phenylalanine. Sequences without an unambiguous match to a single V gene segment were excluded from the earlier analysis of about 600 of the donors. In an earlier analysis of 450 to 750 of the donors, a V segment was called functional when productive rearrangements were above 56.7%, and segregating when the standard deviation between donors exceeded 5%. A statistical classification framework was developed to diagnose cytomegalovirus status using the catalog of TCR beta chain sequences. V and J gene assignment, in a later analysis, came from comparing TCR nucleotide sequences with IMGT/GENE-DB human TR gene sequences. A later analysis assigned CDR3 sequences and most-parsimonious VDJ recombination scenarios with the TCRdist pipeline. In a later analysis, every TCR beta chain was defined by the combination of its CDR3 amino acid sequence and its V-gene family, and reads without a unique V-gene family were dropped. In a later analysis, some 600 highly shared, low-generation-probability nucleotide sequences were removed to address suspected cross-contamination and a sequencing artifact. For each public chain, a later analysis derived a clonal expansion index from normalized ranks of inferred template counts within each repertoire. In a later analysis, generation probabilities were computed using a VDJ recombination model fitted to out-of-frame rearrangements, and the results were checked against IGoR. In a later analysis, TCR-TCR, TCR-HLA and TCR-CMV co-occurrence was scored with hypergeometric tests, and a repertoire-size bias correction was applied to TCR pairs. In a later analysis, false discovery rates were estimated by permuting HLA or CMV assignments 20 times. A later analysis grouped co-occurring TCRs with DBSCAN, adding TCRdist sequence similarity when clustering within HLA-allele-positive subsets. Repertoires with fewer than 30,000 or more than 120,000 public chains, plus five repertoires with anomalous nucleotide sharing, were excluded from co-occurrence clustering. The source is immuneACCESS, and TCRdb retained only in-frame sequences with V and J called. Part of the clones is not carried over; for the studies checked, unresolved V genes explain less than half of this, and the remainder is unexplained. D and trimming come from the DNA, and the V and J calls and clone size come from that table. Counted in this sample were under 200,000 clones; around 85% of them appeared once. Roughly 2% of the sample lies in the top ten.

The cohort consisted of approximately 690 healthy bone marrow donors. At the time of sampling, every cohort member was nominally healthy, though immune exposures that went unrecorded were likely present. CMV serostatus was positive for more than 250 and negative for about 55% of the roughly 670 cohort members, and was not recorded for this donor. Every donor gave a peripheral blood sample, and the peripheral blood mononuclear cells from that sample were used for TCR beta sequencing. Genomic DNA was extracted from the blood cell samples with the Qiagen DNeasy Blood Extraction Kit. The CDR3 covers 14 residues, taking in both the cysteine and the phenylalanine. The entry retains the CDR3 DNA only, 42 bases that are in frame from base 1. Taken from the germline V gene, the CDR1 and CDR2 loops are MNHEY and SVGAGI. Relative to germline, V is missing 0 bases and J is missing 10 bases, with 8 bases of the junction outside any gene match.

As to this clone: Its antigen target is currently unknown. The sample holds no much larger clone one base away, and base qualities are not on file.

The receptor chain draws on TRBV6-5 and TRBJ2-5; 7 junctional bases match TRBD1. Sequenced: PBMCs. This sequence was found in a human donor in good health. DNA sequence: TGTGCCAGCAGTTACTCAGGACTTGCAGGGGGCCAGTACTTC. Translated, this is CASSYSGLAGGQYF.